This T cell receptor beta chain was captured in a study of T cells after somatic rescue of genetic block. The V gene's germline CDR1 is SGHRS and CDR2 YFSETQ. V was trimmed by 0 bases and J by 4 bases, leaving 19 bases between them. The CDR3 runs 17 residues. Some clones are missing from TCRdb's copy, which holds only in-frame ones; the method was immunoSEQ multiplex PCR. The sample records 55,000 to 70,000 clones, approximately 90% being singletons. The source is a man aged 35-49 years. The chain is built from TRBV5-1 and TRBJ2-5; D uncertain. The sequenced sample consisted of peripheral blood mononuclear cells (PBMCs). Here the CDR3 reads CASSLGRAVALGETQYF. The CDR3 DNA is TGCGCCAGCAGCTTGGGGCGCGCAGTCGCTCTGGGAGAGACCCAGTACTTC.